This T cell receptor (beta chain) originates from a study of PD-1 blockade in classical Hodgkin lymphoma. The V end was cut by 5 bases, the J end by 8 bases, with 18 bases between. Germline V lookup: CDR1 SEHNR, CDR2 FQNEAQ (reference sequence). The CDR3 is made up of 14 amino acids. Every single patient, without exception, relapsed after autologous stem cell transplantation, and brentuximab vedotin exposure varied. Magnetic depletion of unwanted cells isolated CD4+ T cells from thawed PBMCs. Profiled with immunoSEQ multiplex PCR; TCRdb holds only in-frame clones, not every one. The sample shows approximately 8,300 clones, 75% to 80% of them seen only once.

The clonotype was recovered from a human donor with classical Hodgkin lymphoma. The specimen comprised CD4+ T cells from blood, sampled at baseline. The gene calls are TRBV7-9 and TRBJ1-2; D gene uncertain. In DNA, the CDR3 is TGTGCCAGCAGCGCCCACGACCTCGGTGGAGGCTACACCTTC. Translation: CASSAHDLGGGYTF.